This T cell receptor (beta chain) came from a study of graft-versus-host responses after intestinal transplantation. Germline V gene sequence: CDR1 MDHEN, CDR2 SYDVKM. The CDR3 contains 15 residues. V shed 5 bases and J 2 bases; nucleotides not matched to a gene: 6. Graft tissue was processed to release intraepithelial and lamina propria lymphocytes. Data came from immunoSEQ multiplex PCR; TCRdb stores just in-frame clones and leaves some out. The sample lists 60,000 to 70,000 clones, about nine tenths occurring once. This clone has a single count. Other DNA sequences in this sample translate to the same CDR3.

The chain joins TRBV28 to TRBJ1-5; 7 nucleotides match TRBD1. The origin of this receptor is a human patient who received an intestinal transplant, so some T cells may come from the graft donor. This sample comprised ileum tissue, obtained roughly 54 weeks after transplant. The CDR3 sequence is CASSPGGRGNQPQHF. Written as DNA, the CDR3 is TGTGCCAGCAGTCCAGGGGGTCGCGGCAATCAGCCCCAGCATTTT.